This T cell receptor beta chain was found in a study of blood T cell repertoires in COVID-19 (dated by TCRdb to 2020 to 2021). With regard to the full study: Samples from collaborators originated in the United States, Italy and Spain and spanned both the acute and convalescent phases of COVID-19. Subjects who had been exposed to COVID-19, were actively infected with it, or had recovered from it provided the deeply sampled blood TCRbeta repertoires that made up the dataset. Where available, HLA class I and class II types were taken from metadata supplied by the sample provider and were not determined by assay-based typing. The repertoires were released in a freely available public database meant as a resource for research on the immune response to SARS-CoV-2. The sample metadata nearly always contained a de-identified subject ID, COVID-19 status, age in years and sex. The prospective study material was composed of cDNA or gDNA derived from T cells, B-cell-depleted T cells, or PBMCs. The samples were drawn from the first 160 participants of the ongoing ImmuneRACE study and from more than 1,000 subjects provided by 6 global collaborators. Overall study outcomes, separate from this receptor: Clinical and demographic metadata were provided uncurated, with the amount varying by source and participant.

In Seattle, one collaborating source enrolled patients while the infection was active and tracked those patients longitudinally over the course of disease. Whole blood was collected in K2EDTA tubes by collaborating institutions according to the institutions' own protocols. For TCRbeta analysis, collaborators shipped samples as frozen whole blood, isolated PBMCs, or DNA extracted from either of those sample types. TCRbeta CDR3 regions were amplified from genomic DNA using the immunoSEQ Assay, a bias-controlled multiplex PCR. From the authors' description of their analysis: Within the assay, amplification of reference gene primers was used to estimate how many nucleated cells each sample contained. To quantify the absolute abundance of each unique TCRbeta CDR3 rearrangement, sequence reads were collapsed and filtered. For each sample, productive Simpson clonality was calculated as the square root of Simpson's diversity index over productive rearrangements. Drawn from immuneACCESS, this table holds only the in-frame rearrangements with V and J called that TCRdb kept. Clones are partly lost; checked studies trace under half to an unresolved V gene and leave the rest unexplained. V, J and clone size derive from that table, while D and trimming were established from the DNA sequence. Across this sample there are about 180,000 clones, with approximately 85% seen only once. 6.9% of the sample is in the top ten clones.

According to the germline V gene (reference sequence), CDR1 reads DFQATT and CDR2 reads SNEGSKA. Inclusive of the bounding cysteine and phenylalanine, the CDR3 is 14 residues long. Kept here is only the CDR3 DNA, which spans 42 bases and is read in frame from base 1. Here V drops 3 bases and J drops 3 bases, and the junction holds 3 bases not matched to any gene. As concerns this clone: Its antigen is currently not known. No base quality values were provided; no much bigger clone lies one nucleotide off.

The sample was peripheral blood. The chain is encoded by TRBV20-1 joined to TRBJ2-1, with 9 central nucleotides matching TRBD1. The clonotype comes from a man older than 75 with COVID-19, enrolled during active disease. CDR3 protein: CSASRQGVYNEQFF. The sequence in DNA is TGCAGTGCTAGTCGACAGGGGGTCTACAATGAGCAGTTCTTC.